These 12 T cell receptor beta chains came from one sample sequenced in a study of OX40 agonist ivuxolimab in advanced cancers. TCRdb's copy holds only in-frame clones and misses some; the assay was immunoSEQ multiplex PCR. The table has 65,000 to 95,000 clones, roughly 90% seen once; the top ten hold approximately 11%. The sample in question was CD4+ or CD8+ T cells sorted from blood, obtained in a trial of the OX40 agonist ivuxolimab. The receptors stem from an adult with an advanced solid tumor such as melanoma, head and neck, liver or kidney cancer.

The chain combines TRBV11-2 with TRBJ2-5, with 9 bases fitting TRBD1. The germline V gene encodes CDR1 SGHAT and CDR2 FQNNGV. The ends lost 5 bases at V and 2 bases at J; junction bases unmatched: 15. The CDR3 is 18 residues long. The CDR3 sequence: CASSLRGQQGARQETQYF. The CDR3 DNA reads TGTGCCAGCAGCCTTAGGGGGCAACAGGGGGCAAGACAAGAGACCCAGTACTTC.

CDR3 in amino acids: CASSAQVNTEAFF. DNA for the CDR3: TGTGCCAGCAGCGCTCAAGTGAACACTGAAGCTTTCTTT. The chain combines TRBV9 with TRBJ1-1; D gene ambiguous. V shed 3 bases and J shed 0 bases, with 6 bases lying between them. The CDR3 runs 13 residues. Per germline, CDR1 SGDLS and CDR2 YYNGEE.

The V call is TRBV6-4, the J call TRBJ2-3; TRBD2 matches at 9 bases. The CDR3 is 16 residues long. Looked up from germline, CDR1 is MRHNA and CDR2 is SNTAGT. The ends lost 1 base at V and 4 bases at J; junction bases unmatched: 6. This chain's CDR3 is CASSDYSSGSPDTQYF. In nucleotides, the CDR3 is TGTGCCAGCAGTGACTATAGTAGCGGGAGCCCAGATACGCAGTATTTT.

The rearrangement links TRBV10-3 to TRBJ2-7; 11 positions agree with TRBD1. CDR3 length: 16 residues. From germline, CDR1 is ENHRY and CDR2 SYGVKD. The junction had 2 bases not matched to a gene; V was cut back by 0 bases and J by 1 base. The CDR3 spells CAISESGQGVSYEQYF. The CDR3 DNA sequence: TGTGCCATCAGTGAGTCGGGACAGGGGGTTTCCTACGAGCAGTACTTC.

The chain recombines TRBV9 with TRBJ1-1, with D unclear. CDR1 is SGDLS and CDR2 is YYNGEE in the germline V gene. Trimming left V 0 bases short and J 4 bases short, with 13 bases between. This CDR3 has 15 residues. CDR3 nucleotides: TGTGCCAGCAGCGTAGGGTCCTTCAGGAGCACTGAAGCTTTCTTT. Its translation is CASSVGSFRSTEAFF. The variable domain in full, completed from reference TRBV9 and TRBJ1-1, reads DSGVTQTPKHLITATGQRVTLRCSPRSGDLSVYWYQQSLDQGLQFLIQYYNGEERAKGNILERFSAQQFPDLHSELNLSSLELGDSALYFCASSVGSFRSTEAFFGQGTRLTVV.

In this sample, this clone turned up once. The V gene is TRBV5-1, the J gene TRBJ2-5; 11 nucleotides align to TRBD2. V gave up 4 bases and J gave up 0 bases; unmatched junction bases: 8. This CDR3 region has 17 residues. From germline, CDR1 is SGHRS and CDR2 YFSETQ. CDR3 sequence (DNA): TGCGCCAGCAGCCCACATGTACTAGCGGGAGACCAAGAGACCCAGTACTTC. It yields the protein CASSPHVLAGDQETQYF. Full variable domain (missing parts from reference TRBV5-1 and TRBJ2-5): KAGVTQTPRYLIKTRGQQVTLSCSPISGHRSVSWYQQTPGQGLQFLFEYFSETQRNKGNFPGRFSGRQFSNSRSEMNVSTLELGDSALYLCASSPHVLAGDQETQYFGPGTRLLVL.

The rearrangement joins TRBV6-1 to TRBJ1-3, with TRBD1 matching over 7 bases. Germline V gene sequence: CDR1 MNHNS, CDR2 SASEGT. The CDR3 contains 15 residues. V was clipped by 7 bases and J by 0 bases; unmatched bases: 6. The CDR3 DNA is TGTGCCAGCACCGGGACAGCAGGCTCTGGAAACACCATATATTTT. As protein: CASTGTAGSGNTIYF.

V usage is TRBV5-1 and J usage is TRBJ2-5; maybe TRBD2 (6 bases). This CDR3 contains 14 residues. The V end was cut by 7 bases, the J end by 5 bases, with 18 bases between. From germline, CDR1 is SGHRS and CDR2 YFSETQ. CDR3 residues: CASAGPSALETQYF. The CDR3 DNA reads TGCGCCAGCGCCGGGCCTAGCGCTCTGGAGACCCAGTACTTC.

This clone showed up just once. In nucleotides, the CDR3 is TGCGCCAGCAGCCAAGGGATTCGGCAGGGTTTCTATGGCTACACCTTC. Protein sequence: CASSQGIRQGFYGYTF. The V call is TRBV4-1, the J call TRBJ1-2, with a tentative D call TRBD1 (5 bases). This CDR3 is 16 amino acids long. Trimming removed 1 base at V and 4 bases at J, with 16 bases between. Germline values: CDR1 MGHRA, CDR2 YSYEKL.

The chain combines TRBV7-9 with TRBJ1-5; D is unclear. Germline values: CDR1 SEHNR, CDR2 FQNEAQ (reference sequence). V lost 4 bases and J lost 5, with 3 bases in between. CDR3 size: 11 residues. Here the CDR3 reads CASSSYQPQHF. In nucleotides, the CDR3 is TGTGCCAGCAGCTCCTATCAGCCCCAGCATTTT.

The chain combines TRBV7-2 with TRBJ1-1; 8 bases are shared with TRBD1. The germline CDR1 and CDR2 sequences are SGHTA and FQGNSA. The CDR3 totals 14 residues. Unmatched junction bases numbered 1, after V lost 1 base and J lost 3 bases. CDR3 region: CASSLVTGDTEAFF. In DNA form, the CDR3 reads TGTGCCAGCAGCTTAGTGACAGGGGACACTGAAGCTTTCTTT.

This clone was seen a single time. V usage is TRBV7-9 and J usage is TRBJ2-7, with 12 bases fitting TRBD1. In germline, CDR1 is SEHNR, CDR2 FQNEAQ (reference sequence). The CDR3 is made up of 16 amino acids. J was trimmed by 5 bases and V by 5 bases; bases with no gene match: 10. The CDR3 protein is CASSRYRGDRGHEQYF. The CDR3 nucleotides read TGTGCCAGCAGCAGATATCGGGGGGACAGGGGGCACGAGCAGTACTTC. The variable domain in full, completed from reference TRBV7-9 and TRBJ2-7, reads DTGVSQNPRHKITKRGQNVTFRCDPISEHNRLYWYRQTLGQGPEFLTYFQNEAQLEKSRLLSDRFSAERPKGSFSTLEIQRTEQGDSAMYLCASSRYRGDRGHEQYFGPGTRLTVT.